This is a list of T cell receptor beta chains from one sample in a study of identical twins. TCRdb processed the 5' RACE reads anew with MiXCR; each CDR3 protein has one entry. Of 400,000 to 650,000 distinct CDR3 sequences listed, 20% to 25% are singletons. These data also formed part of another study, on T cells expressing NK-cell markers.

Sequenced material: CD4+ T cells sorted from blood. The source of these receptors is a young woman in good health. The CDR3 runs from the conserved cysteine through the conserved F or W. The order of the fields is D gene, V gene, clone size, J gene, CDR3 protein, CDR3 DNA. D genes are given only for firm matches. Where a row states a size, it is once, few, many or the class of an expanded clone; other rows omit it.

>TRBD2|TRBV20-1|NA|TRBJ2-1
CSAREGLAGYNEQFF
TGCAGTGCTAGAGAGGGACTAGCGGGCTACAATGAGCAGTTCTTC
>NA|TRBV3-1|many|TRBJ2-3
CASSLTRPPDTQYF
TGTGCCAGCAGCCTGACTCGGCCTCCGGATACGCAGTATTTT
>NA|TRBV7-2|NA|TRBJ2-1
CASSLNGGSSYNEQFF
TGTGCCAGCAGCTTGAACGGCGGCAGCTCCTACAATGAGCAGTTCTTC
>TRBD2|TRBV20-1|few|TRBJ2-3
CSASLAGVAQYF
TGCAGTGCTAGTCTAGCGGGAGTTGCGCAGTATTTT
>NA|TRBV6-5|NA|TRBJ1-3
CASSYTRTVSGNTIYF
TGTGCCAGCAGTTACACCCGGACAGTCTCTGGAAACACCATATATTTT
>TRBD2|TRBV6-1|few|TRBJ2-7
CASRSTSGSYEQYF
TGTGCCAGCAGATCAACTAGCGGTTCCTACGAGCAGTACTTC
>NA|TRBV12-3/TRBV12-4|few|TRBJ2-3
CASSFLGGGQYF
TGTGCCAGCAGTTTCTTGGGAGGGGGGCAGTATTTT
>TRBD1|TRBV20-1|NA|TRBJ2-7
CSAPMTGTYEQYF
TGCAGTGCCCCGATGACAGGGACCTACGAGCAGTACTTC
>TRBD1|TRBV5-1|NA|TRBJ1-6
CASSLDRVSPLHF
TGCGCCAGCAGCCTGGACAGGGTTTCACCCCTCCACTTT
>TRBD2|TRBV11-2|few|TRBJ2-3
CASSLDRAGVGADTQYF
TGTGCCAGCAGCTTAGATAGGGCGGGAGTAGGGGCAGATACGCAGTATTTT
>NA|TRBV20-1|once|TRBJ2-1
CSARGIGGQFF
TGCAGTGCTAGAGGGATCGGAGGGCAGTTCTTC
>NA|TRBV27|few|TRBJ2-5
CASSLRNQETQYF
TGTGCCAGCAGTTTGCGGAACCAAGAGACCCAGTACTTC
>NA|TRBV12-3/TRBV12-4|many|TRBJ1-2
CASSSGRWGQNYGYTF
TGTGCCAGCAGTTCCGGGAGGTGGGGACAAAACTATGGCTACACCTTC
>TRBD1|TRBV29-1|many|TRBJ2-5
CSVEGTGLQETQYF
TGCAGCGTTGAAGGGACAGGGTTACAAGAGACCCAGTACTTC
>TRBD1|TRBV6-1|NA|TRBJ1-5
CASSRTGGGNQPQHF
TGTGCCAGCAGTCGGACAGGGGGAGGAAATCAGCCCCAGCATTTT
>NA|TRBV7-9|few|TRBJ1-1
CASSFGVEAFF
TGTGCCAGCAGCTTCGGGGTTGAAGCTTTCTTT
>TRBD2|TRBV20-1|NA|TRBJ2-7
CSASTYGRDYEQYF
TGCAGTGCTAGCACTTACGGGAGGGACTACGAGCAGTACTTC
>NA|TRBV19|few|TRBJ2-2
CASTLWGQTNTGELFF
TGTGCCAGTACCCTGTGGGGTCAGACGAACACCGGGGAGCTGTTTTTT
>TRBD2|TRBV7-2|few|TRBJ2-1
CASSLIAGAFNEQFF
TGTGCCAGCAGTCTGATAGCGGGAGCGTTTAATGAGCAGTTCTTC
>TRBD1|TRBV7-2|few|TRBJ1-6
CASSSGGAGPPLHF
TGTGCCAGCAGCTCAGGGGGCGCGGGTCCACCCCTCCACTTT
>NA|TRBV20-1|few|TRBJ1-1
CSARDSRLYTEAFF
TGCAGTGCTAGAGATTCCAGGTTGTACACTGAAGCTTTCTTT
>TRBD2|TRBV20-1|few|TRBJ2-3
CSATLLAGGLSNTDTQYF
TGCAGTGCTACCCTTTTAGCGGGGGGGCTTTCCAACACAGATACGCAGTATTTT
>NA|TRBV6-2/TRBV6-3|few|TRBJ1-6
CASTSRRDNSPLHF
TGTGCCAGCACCTCGAGACGAGATAATTCACCCCTCCACTTT
>NA|TRBV6-2/TRBV6-3|NA|TRBJ1-2
CASSYGNTNYGYTF
TGTGCCAGCAGTTACGGTAACACTAACTATGGCTACACCTTC
>NA|TRBV7-9|few|TRBJ1-4
CASSQGAQNEKLFF
TGTGCCAGCAGCCAGGGCGCACAGAATGAAAAACTGTTTTTT
>NA|TRBV20-1|few|TRBJ2-3
CSAPSFVGMTDTQYF
TGCAGTGCTCCCAGTTTTGTGGGAATGACAGATACGCAGTATTTT
>TRBD1|TRBV20-1|many|TRBJ2-3
CSASRGSSQDTQYF
TGCAGTGCTTCCAGGGGGAGCTCCCAAGATACGCAGTATTTT
>NA|TRBV10-3|few|TRBJ2-5
CAISGLGRTQYF
TGTGCCATCAGTGGTTTGGGCAGGACCCAGTACTTC
>NA|TRBV3-1|NA|TRBJ2-7
CASSQEGQRGEQYF
TGTGCCAGCAGCCAAGAAGGACAGCGGGGAGAGCAGTACTTC
>NA|TRBV20-1|NA|TRBJ2-7
CSAGKTGGYEQYF
TGCAGTGCTGGAAAGACAGGCGGCTACGAGCAGTACTTC